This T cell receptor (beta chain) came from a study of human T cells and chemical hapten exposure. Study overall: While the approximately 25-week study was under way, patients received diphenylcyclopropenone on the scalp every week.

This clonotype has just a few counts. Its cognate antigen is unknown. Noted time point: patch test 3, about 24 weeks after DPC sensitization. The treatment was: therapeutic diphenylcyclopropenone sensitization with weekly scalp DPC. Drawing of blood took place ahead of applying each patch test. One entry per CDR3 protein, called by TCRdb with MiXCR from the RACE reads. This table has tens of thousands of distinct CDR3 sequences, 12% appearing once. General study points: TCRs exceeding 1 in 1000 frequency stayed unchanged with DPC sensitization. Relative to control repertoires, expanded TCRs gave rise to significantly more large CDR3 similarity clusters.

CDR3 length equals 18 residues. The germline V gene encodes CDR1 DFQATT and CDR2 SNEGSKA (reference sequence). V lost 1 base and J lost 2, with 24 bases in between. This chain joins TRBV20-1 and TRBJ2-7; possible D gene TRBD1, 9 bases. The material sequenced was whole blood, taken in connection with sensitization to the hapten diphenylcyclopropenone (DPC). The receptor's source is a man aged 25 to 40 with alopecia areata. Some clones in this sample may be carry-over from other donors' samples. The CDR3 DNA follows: TGCAGTGCTAGAGCCGCGGGGGGCGGACAGGGGAGAACCTACGAGCAGTACTTC. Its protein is CSARAAGGGQGRTYEQYF.